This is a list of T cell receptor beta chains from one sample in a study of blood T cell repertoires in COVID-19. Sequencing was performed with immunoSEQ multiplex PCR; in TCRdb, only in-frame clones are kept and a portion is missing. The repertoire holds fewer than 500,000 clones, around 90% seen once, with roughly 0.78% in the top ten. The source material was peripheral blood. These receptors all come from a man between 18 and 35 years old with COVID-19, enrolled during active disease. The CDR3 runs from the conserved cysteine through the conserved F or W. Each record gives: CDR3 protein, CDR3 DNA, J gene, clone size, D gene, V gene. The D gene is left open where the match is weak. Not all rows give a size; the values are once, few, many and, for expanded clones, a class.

CDR3aa: CASSLRDRGSSGYEQYF; CDR3nt: TGTGCCAGCAGTCTCCGGGACAGGGGCTCCTCTGGGTACGAGCAGTACTTC; j_gene: TRBJ2-7; abundance: NA; d_gene: TRBD1; v_gene: TRBV6-6
CDR3aa: CASRWGGNSGRGYTF; CDR3nt: TGTGCCAGCAGGTGGGGAGGGAACAGCGGTCGAGGCTACACCTTC; j_gene: TRBJ1-2; abundance: NA; d_gene: NA; v_gene: TRBV2
CDR3aa: CASSLVGTNTDTQYF; CDR3nt: TGTGCCAGCAGCTTAGTAGGGACAAACACAGATACGCAGTATTTT; j_gene: TRBJ2-3; abundance: NA; d_gene: NA; v_gene: TRBV11-3
CDR3aa: CASSWGLDRGEQYF; CDR3nt: TGTGCCAGCAGTTGGGGGCTGGACAGGGGCGAGCAGTACTTC; j_gene: TRBJ2-7; abundance: NA; d_gene: TRBD1; v_gene: TRBV27
CDR3aa: CASSEGENTIYF; CDR3nt: TGTGCCAGCAGTGAAGGCGAAAACACCATATATTTT; j_gene: TRBJ1-3; abundance: NA; d_gene: NA; v_gene: TRBV2
CDR3aa: CASSQVGGLYF; CDR3nt: TGTGCCAGCAGCCAAGTCGGGGGGCTCTACTTC; j_gene: TRBJ2-7; abundance: NA; d_gene: NA; v_gene: TRBV3-1/TRBV3-2
CDR3aa: CASSSPTGGPYNEQFF; CDR3nt: TGTGCCAGCAGCAGCCCAACAGGGGGTCCCTACAATGAGCAGTTCTTC; j_gene: TRBJ2-1; abundance: once; d_gene: TRBD1; v_gene: TRBV5-4
CDR3aa: CASSLDLTGIRGKLFF; CDR3nt: TGTGCCAGCAGCTTGGACCTGACAGGGATTAGAGGAAAACTGTTTTTT; j_gene: TRBJ1-4; abundance: once; d_gene: TRBD1; v_gene: TRBV11-2
CDR3aa: CASSLGGTGELFF; CDR3nt: TGCGCCAGCAGCCTTGGCGGGACCGGGGAGCTGTTTTTT; j_gene: TRBJ2-2; abundance: once; d_gene: NA; v_gene: TRBV4-1
CDR3aa: CASRREREGSYNEQFF; CDR3nt: TGTGCCAGCAGACGGGAGCGGGAGGGGTCCTACAATGAGCAGTTCTTC; j_gene: TRBJ2-1; abundance: once; d_gene: TRBD2; v_gene: TRBV28
CDR3aa: CASSYPGFYTEAFF; CDR3nt: TGTGCCAGCAGCTACCCCGGGTTCTACACTGAAGCTTTCTTT; j_gene: TRBJ1-1; abundance: NA; d_gene: NA; v_gene: TRBV5-4
CDR3aa: CASSLGLAGGPETQYF; CDR3nt: TGTGCCAGCAGCTTAGGACTAGCGGGGGGTCCAGAGACCCAGTACTTC; j_gene: TRBJ2-5; abundance: NA; d_gene: TRBD2; v_gene: TRBV7-9
CDR3aa: CASSFRGGAGGGNEQFF; CDR3nt: TGTGCCAGCAGCTTCCGAGGGGGAGCGGGGGGAGGTAATGAGCAGTTCTTC; j_gene: TRBJ2-1; abundance: NA; d_gene: TRBD2; v_gene: TRBV2
CDR3aa: CATSDTSVRRNEQFF; CDR3nt: TGTGCCACCAGTGATACTTCGGTCCGCCGCAATGAGCAGTTCTTC; j_gene: TRBJ2-1; abundance: NA; d_gene: NA; v_gene: TRBV24-1
CDR3aa: CASSETYEQYF; CDR3nt: TGTGCCAGCAGCGAGACCTACGAGCAGTACTTC; j_gene: TRBJ2-7; abundance: NA; d_gene: NA; v_gene: TRBV7-9
CDR3aa: CASSPFSGEVKDTQYF; CDR3nt: TGTGCCAGCTCACCATTTAGCGGGGAGGTTAAAGATACGCAGTATTTT; j_gene: TRBJ2-3; abundance: NA; d_gene: TRBD2; v_gene: TRBV18
CDR3aa: CATWTDRKLNYGYTF; CDR3nt: TGTGCCACGTGGACAGACCGAAAGTTGAACTATGGCTACACCTTC; j_gene: TRBJ1-2; abundance: NA; d_gene: NA; v_gene: TRBV10-3
CDR3aa: CASRKDSLAKNIQYF; CDR3nt: TGTGCCAGCAGGAAGGACAGTTTAGCCAAAAACATTCAGTACTTC; j_gene: TRBJ2-4; abundance: NA; d_gene: NA; v_gene: TRBV7-9
CDR3aa: CASSVGSGGTYNEQFF; CDR3nt: TGTGCCAGCAGCGTAGGGTCGGGAGGAACCTACAATGAGCAGTTCTTC; j_gene: TRBJ2-1; abundance: NA; d_gene: TRBD2; v_gene: TRBV9
CDR3aa: CASSEGGTGESQFF; CDR3nt: TGTGCCAGCAGTGAAGGTGGGACAGGGGAATCGCAGTTCTTC; j_gene: TRBJ2-1; abundance: NA; d_gene: TRBD1; v_gene: TRBV6-1
CDR3aa: CAIGQTSGLNTDTQYF; CDR3nt: TGTGCCATCGGCCAGACTAGCGGGTTAAACACAGATACGCAGTATTTT; j_gene: TRBJ2-3; abundance: NA; d_gene: TRBD2; v_gene: TRBV10-3
CDR3aa: CASSLREGSYGYTF; CDR3nt: TGCGCCAGCAGCCTCCGAGAAGGGAGTTATGGCTACACCTTC; j_gene: TRBJ1-2; abundance: NA; d_gene: NA; v_gene: TRBV5-1
CDR3aa: CASSRTLTNEKLFF; CDR3nt: TGTGCCAGCAGCCGGACTTTAACTAATGAAAAACTGTTTTTT; j_gene: TRBJ1-4; abundance: few; d_gene: NA; v_gene: TRBV6-5
CDR3aa: CASSMIGRVSYNEQFF; CDR3nt: TGTGCCAGTAGTATGATCGGGAGGGTGTCCTACAATGAGCAGTTCTTC; j_gene: TRBJ2-1; abundance: NA; d_gene: TRBD2; v_gene: TRBV19
CDR3aa: CASSLGDSQKYF; CDR3nt: TGTGCCAGCAGCTTAGGGGACAGTCAGAAGTACTTC; j_gene: TRBJ2-4; abundance: NA; d_gene: TRBD1; v_gene: TRBV7-9
CDR3aa: CSVVAGGTGELFF; CDR3nt: TGCAGCGTTGTTGCGGGGGGTACCGGGGAGCTGTTTTTT; j_gene: TRBJ2-2; abundance: NA; d_gene: TRBD2; v_gene: TRBV29-1
CDR3aa: CATSDPTGGYTF; CDR3nt: TGTGCCACCAGTGATCCGACAGGTGGCTACACCTTC; j_gene: TRBJ1-2; abundance: few; d_gene: NA; v_gene: TRBV24-1
CDR3aa: CASSLEGFNEKLFF; CDR3nt: TGCGCCAGCAGCTTGGAGGGGTTCAATGAAAAACTGTTTTTT; j_gene: TRBJ1-4; abundance: NA; d_gene: NA; v_gene: TRBV5-1
CDR3aa: CASTRLAGAGDTQYF; CDR3nt: TGTGCCAGTACTCGACTAGCGGGAGCGGGAGATACGCAGTATTTT; j_gene: TRBJ2-3; abundance: NA; d_gene: TRBD2; v_gene: TRBV19
CDR3aa: CASSQGQGAYEQYF; CDR3nt: TGCGCCAGCAGCCAAGGTCAGGGGGCCTACGAGCAGTACTTC; j_gene: TRBJ2-7; abundance: NA; d_gene: TRBD1; v_gene: TRBV4-1
CDR3aa: CASTKQGPYGYTF; CDR3nt: TGTGCCAGCACCAAACAGGGCCCCTATGGCTACACCTTC; j_gene: TRBJ1-2; abundance: NA; d_gene: NA; v_gene: TRBV6-5
CDR3aa: CASSLALLTSGTNEKLFF; CDR3nt: TGTGCCAGCAGCTTAGCTCTTCTGACGTCAGGGACTAATGAAAAACTGTTTTTT; j_gene: TRBJ1-4; abundance: NA; d_gene: NA; v_gene: TRBV7-6
CDR3aa: CASNIRGNYNEQYF; CDR3nt: TGTGCCAGCAACATAAGGGGAAACTACAACGAGCAGTACTTC; j_gene: TRBJ2-7; abundance: once; d_gene: NA; v_gene: TRBV6-5
CDR3aa: CASSWTVAGELFF; CDR3nt: TGTGCCAGCAGTTGGACAGTCGCCGGGGAGCTGTTTTTT; j_gene: TRBJ2-2; abundance: NA; d_gene: NA; v_gene: TRBV27
CDR3aa: CASSLGLLDWETQYF; CDR3nt: TGCGCCAGCAGCTTGGGACTTCTAGATTGGGAGACCCAGTACTTC; j_gene: TRBJ2-5; abundance: NA; d_gene: NA; v_gene: TRBV5-1
CDR3aa: CASSLEGNEQFF; CDR3nt: TGTGCCAGCAGCTTGGAGGGGAATGAGCAGTTCTTC; j_gene: TRBJ2-1; abundance: NA; d_gene: NA; v_gene: TRBV5-6
CDR3aa: CASSPWTGNIQYF; CDR3nt: TGTGCCAGTAGTCCCTGGACAGGTAACATTCAGTACTTC; j_gene: TRBJ2-4; abundance: NA; d_gene: TRBD1; v_gene: TRBV19
CDR3aa: CASRINRGSGNTIYF; CDR3nt: TGTGCCAGCAGGATCAACAGGGGTTCTGGAAACACCATATATTTT; j_gene: TRBJ1-3; abundance: NA; d_gene: TRBD1; v_gene: TRBV6-5
CDR3aa: CASSPISEVVSNQPQHF; CDR3nt: TGTGCCAGTAGTCCGATATCGGAGGTTGTAAGCAATCAGCCCCAGCATTTT; j_gene: TRBJ1-5; abundance: NA; d_gene: NA; v_gene: TRBV19
CDR3aa: CASSPGASGGMGEQYF; CDR3nt: TGTGCCAGCAGCCCAGGGGCTAGCGGGGGTATGGGCGAGCAGTACTTC; j_gene: TRBJ2-7; abundance: NA; d_gene: TRBD2; v_gene: TRBV7-7
CDR3aa: CASSLTVGENTEAFF; CDR3nt: TGTGCCAGCAGCTTAACGGTAGGGGAGAACACTGAAGCTTTCTTT; j_gene: TRBJ1-1; abundance: NA; d_gene: NA; v_gene: TRBV7-3
CDR3aa: CASSFYGLGTDTQYF; CDR3nt: TGTGCCAGCAGCTTCTATGGACTGGGCACAGATACGCAGTATTTT; j_gene: TRBJ2-3; abundance: NA; d_gene: NA; v_gene: TRBV5-4
CDR3aa: CASSLDPSREDTQYF; CDR3nt: TGTGCCAGCAGCTTAGACCCATCGAGGGAGGATACGCAGTATTTT; j_gene: TRBJ2-3; abundance: NA; d_gene: NA; v_gene: TRBV7-6
CDR3aa: CASSSRPTDSGNTIYF; CDR3nt: TGTGCCAGCAGCTCGCGACCGACAGATTCTGGAAACACCATATATTTT; j_gene: TRBJ1-3; abundance: NA; d_gene: NA; v_gene: TRBV5-5
CDR3aa: CASSESWGPYEQYF; CDR3nt: TGCGCCAGCAGTGAGTCTTGGGGCCCCTACGAGCAGTACTTC; j_gene: TRBJ2-7; abundance: few; d_gene: NA; v_gene: TRBV10-2
CDR3aa: CASSQVNRVGEKLFF; CDR3nt: TGTGCCAGCAGCCAAGTGAACAGGGTGGGCGAAAAACTGTTTTTT; j_gene: TRBJ1-4; abundance: NA; d_gene: NA; v_gene: TRBV14
CDR3aa: CASGLVLGRGDTEAFF; CDR3nt: TGTGCTAGTGGTTTGGTACTGGGGCGGGGAGACACTGAAGCTTTCTTT; j_gene: TRBJ1-1; abundance: NA; d_gene: NA; v_gene: TRBV12-5
CDR3aa: CASSLTDYGYTF; CDR3nt: TGCGCCAGCAGCTTGACTGACTATGGCTACACCTTC; j_gene: TRBJ1-2; abundance: NA; d_gene: NA; v_gene: TRBV5-1
CDR3aa: CASSQELSGGANEQYF; CDR3nt: TGTGCCAGCAGCCAAGAATTGTCCGGGGGGGCCAACGAGCAGTACTTC; j_gene: TRBJ2-7; abundance: NA; d_gene: TRBD2; v_gene: TRBV4-2
CDR3aa: CASRDKKLETGELFF; CDR3nt: TGTGCCAGCAGAGATAAGAAGTTGGAGACCGGGGAGCTGTTTTTT; j_gene: TRBJ2-2; abundance: NA; d_gene: NA; v_gene: TRBV2